This TCR beta chain was recorded in a study of T cell repertoires in cytomegalovirus infection. Study-wide context: Public signatures in TCR beta pointed to CMV infection and matching HLA type.

One entry per CDR3 protein results from TCRdb running MiXCR on the reads. The repertoire has about 250,000 distinct CDR3 sequences, around 12% of them found once; the top ten carry 1.5% to 2%. This clonotype was observed at least ten times. The antigen is not known. The germline gives CDR1 LNHDA, CDR2 SQIVND (reference sequence). The CDR3 is 14 amino acids. Trimming pared 7 bases from V and 3 bases from J, leaving 12 bases between. Study observations and caveats: There were HLA-C-restricted CMV-specific TCR beta clonotypes dominating the ex vivo response. CMV carriers having the relevant HLA were flagged by cumulative public TCR beta family frequency.

The V and J genes are TRBV19 and TRBJ2-2; either TRBD1 or TRBD2 may supply D (5 bases each). The receptor was derived from a human donor in good health (CMV status not recorded). Some clones in this sample may be carry-over from other donors' samples. The specimen was PBMCs. The CDR3 protein is CASTEQGDTGELFF. In nucleotides, the CDR3 is TGTGCCAGTACCGAGCAGGGAGACACCGGGGAGCTGTTTTTT.